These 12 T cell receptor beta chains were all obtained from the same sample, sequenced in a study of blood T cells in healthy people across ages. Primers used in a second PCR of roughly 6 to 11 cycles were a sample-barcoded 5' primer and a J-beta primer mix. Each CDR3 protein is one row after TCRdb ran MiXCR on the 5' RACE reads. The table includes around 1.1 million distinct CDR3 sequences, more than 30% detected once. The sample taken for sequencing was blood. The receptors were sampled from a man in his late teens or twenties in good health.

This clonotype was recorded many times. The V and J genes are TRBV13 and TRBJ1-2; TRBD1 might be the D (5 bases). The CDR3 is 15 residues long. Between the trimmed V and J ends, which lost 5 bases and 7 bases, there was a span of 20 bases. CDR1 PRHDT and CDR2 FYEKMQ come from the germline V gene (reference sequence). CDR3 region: CASSHPGSRVGGYTF. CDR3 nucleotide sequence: TGTGCCAGCAGCCATCCAGGGAGTCGGGTTGGTGGCTACACCTTC.

CDR3 residues: CSVQQGGWNEQYF. The CDR3 DNA sequence: TGCAGCGTTCAACAGGGGGGGTGGAATGAGCAGTACTTC. The chain uses TRBV29-1 and TRBJ2-7; a possible D gene is TRBD1 (8 bases). Trimming stripped 5 bases from V and 7 bases from J, with 18 bases between. This CDR3 has 13 residues. Germline-derived CDR1 and CDR2 are SQVTM and ANQGSEA.

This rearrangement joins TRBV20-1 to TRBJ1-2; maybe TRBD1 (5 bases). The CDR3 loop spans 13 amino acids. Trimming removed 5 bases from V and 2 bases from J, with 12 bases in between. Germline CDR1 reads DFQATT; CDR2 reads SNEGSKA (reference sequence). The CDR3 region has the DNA TGCAGTGCTGACAGCCGGGCCAACTATGGCTACACCTTC. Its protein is CSADSRANYGYTF.

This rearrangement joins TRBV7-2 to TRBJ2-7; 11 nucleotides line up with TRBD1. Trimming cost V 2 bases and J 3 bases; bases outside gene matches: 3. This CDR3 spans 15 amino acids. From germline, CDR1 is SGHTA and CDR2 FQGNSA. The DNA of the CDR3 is TGTGCCAGCAGCTTACTTGGGACAGGGGGCTACGAGCAGTACTTC. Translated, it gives CASSLLGTGGYEQYF.

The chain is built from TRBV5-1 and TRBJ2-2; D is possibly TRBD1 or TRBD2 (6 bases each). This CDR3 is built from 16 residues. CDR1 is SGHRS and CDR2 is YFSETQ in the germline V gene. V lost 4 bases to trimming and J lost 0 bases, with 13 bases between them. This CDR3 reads CASSIHGGANTGELFF. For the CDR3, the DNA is TGCGCCAGCAGCATCCACGGGGGCGCGAACACCGGGGAGCTGTTTTTT.

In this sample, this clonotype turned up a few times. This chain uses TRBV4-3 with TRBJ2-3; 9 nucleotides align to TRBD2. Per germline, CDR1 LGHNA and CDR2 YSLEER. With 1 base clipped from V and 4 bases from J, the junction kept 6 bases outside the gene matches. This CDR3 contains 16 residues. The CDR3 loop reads CASSQGTSVQSDTQYF. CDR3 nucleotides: TGCGCCAGCAGCCAAGGGACTAGCGTTCAATCAGATACGCAGTATTTT.

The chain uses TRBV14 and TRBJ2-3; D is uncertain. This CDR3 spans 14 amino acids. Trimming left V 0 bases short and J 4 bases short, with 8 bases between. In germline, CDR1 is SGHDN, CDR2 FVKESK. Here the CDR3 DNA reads TGTGCCAGCAGCCAAGATACAGACCCAGATACGCAGTATTTT. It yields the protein CASSQDTDPDTQYF.

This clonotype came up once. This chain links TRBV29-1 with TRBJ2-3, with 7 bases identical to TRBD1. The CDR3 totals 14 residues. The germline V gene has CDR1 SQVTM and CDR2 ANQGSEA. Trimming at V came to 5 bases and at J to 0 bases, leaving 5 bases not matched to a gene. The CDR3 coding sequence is TGCAGCGTTAGGGGGCTTCTCAGCACAGATACGCAGTATTTT. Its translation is CSVRGLLSTDTQYF.

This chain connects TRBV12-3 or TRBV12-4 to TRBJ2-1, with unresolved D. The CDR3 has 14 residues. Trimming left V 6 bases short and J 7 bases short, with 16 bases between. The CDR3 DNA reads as TGTGCCAGCAGCCAGAGTCAGGTTGCGAATGAGCAGTTCTTC. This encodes CASSQSQVANEQFF.

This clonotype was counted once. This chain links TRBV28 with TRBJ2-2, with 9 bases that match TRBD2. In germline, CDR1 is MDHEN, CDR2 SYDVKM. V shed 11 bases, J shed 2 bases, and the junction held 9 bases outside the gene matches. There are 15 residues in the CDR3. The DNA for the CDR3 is TGTGCCGGATCTGGCGGGGGGGCCAACACCGGGGAGCTGTTTTTT. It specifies CAGSGGGANTGELFF.

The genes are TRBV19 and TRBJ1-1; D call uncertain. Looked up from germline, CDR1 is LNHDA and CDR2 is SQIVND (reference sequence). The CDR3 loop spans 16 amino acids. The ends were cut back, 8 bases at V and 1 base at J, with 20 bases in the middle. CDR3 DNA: TGTGCCAGTCTCGAAACCCTAAAAGGTCAGAACACTGAAGCTTTCTTT. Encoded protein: CASLETLKGQNTEAFF.

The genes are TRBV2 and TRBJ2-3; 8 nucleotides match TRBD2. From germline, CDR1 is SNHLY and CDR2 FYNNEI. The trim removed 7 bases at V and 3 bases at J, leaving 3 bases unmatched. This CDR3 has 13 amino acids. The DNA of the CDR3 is TGTGCCAGCATAAAGCGGGGGACAGATACGCAGTATTTT. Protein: CASIKRGTDTQYF.